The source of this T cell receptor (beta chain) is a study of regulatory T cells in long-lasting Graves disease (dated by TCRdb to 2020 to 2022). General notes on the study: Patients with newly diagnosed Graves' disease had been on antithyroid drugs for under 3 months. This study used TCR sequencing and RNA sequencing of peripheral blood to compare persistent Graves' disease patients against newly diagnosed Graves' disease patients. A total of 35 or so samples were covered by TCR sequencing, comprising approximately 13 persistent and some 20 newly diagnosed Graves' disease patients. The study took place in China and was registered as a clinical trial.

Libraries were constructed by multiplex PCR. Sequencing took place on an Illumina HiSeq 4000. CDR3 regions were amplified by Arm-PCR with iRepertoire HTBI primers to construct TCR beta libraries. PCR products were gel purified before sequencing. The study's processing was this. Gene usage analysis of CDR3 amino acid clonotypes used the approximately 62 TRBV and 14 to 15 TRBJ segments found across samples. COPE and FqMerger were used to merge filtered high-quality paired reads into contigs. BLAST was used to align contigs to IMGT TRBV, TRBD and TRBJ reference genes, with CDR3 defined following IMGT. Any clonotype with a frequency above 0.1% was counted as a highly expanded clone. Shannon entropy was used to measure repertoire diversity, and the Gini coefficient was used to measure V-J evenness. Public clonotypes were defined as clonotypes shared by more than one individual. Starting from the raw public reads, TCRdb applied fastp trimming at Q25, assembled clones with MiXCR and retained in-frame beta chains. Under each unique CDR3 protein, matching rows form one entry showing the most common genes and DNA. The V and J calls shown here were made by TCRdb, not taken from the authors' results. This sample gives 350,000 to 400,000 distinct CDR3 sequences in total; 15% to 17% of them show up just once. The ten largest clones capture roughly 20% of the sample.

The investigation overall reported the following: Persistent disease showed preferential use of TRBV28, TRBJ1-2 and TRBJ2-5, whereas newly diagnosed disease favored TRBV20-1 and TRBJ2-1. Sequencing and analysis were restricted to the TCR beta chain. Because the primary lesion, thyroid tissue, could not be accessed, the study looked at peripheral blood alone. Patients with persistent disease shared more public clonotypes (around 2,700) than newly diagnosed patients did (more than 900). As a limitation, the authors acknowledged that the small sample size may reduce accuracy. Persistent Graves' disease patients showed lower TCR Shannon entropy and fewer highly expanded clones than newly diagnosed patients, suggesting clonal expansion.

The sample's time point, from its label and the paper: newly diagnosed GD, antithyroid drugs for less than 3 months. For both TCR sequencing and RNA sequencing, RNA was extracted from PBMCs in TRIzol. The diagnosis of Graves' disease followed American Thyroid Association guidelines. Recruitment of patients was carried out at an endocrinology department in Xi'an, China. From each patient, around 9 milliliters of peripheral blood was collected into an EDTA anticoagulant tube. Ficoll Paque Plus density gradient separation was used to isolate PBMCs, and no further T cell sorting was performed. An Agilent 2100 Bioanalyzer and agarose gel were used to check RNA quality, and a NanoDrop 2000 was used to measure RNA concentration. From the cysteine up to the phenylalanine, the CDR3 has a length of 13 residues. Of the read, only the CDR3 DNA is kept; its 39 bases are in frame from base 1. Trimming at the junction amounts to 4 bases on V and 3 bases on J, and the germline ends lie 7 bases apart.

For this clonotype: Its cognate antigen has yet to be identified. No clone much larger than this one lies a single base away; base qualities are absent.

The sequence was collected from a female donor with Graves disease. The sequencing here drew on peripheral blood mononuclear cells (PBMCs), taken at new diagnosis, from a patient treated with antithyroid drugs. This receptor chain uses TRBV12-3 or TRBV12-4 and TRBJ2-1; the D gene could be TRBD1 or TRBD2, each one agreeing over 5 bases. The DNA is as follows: TGTGCCAGCAGTTGGGGGAACTACAATGAGCAGTTCTTC. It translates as CASSWGNYNEQFF.